Presented here are 26 T cell receptor beta chains from one specimen sequenced in a study of metastatic and nonmetastatic thyroid tumors. Each patient came to thyroid surgery without any prior treatment (of any kind). TCRdb redid the clone calls on the PCR reads using MiXCR. The sample has around 2,000 clones, roughly a quarter seen once. The material sequenced was adjacent normal tissue. Source of these receptors: a male donor with papillary thyroid cancer or a benign thyroid nodule (not recorded which). Some clones in this sample may be carry-over from other donors' samples.

This clone was observed many times. This sequence may be a read error, since a much larger clone differs from it by one base. This sequence joins TRBV6-1 and TRBJ2-3, with TRBD2 as a possible D gene (6 bases). Germline V gives CDR1 MNHNS, CDR2 SASEGT. V was shortened by 11 bases and J by 2 bases, with 14 bases between the two germline ends. The CDR3 has 13 amino acids. Written as DNA, the CDR3 is TGTGCCGGCACCCCTAGCGCCACAGATACGCAGTATTTT. Its translation is CAGTPSATDTQYF.

Relative to its sample, this clone is large (0.1 to 1%). This chain connects TRBV12-3 or TRBV12-4 to TRBJ2-2; D ambiguous. V lost 3 bases to trimming and J lost 6 bases, with 5 bases between them. This CDR3 has 12 amino acids. In DNA form, the CDR3 reads TGTGCCAGCAGTTTTGGATCCGGGGAGCTGTTTTTT. Translating gives CASSFGSGELFF.

In its sample, this clone was seen a few times. The genes are TRBV12-3 or TRBV12-4 and TRBJ1-1, with TRBD1 matching 7 bases. After removal of 4 bases from V and 0 bases from J, the junction contained 2 bases not matched to a gene. This CDR3 has 14 residues. Written as DNA, the CDR3 is TGTGCCAGCAGTTACGGACAGGTGAACACTGAAGCTTTCTTT. Translating gives CASSYGQVNTEAFF.

The chain has TRBV4-1 and TRBJ1-2, with D perhaps matching TRBD1 (6 bases). Trimming left V 1 base short and J 2 bases short, with 8 bases between. The CDR3 extends over 14 amino acids. Germline V gene lookup returns CDR1 MGHRA and CDR2 YSYEKL. Here the CDR3 reads CASSQGQDNYGYTF. CDR3 sequence (DNA): TGCGCCAGCAGCCAAGGACAGGACAACTATGGCTACACCTTC.

This clone is termed large (0.1 to 1%). The rearrangement uses TRBV6-1 and TRBJ1-4; 7 nucleotides line up with TRBD1. The CDR3 spans 16 residues. Trimming removed 5 bases from V and 0 bases from J; junction bases left unmatched: 6. Germline V lookup: CDR1 MNHNS, CDR2 SASEGT. CDR3 residues: CASSRQGAATNEKLFF. In DNA, the CDR3 is TGTGCCAGCAGTAGACAGGGCGCGGCAACTAATGAAAAACTGTTTTTT.

The chain employs TRBV12-3 or TRBV12-4 and TRBJ2-2; D might be TRBD1 (6 bases). The V gene lost 5 bases and the J gene lost 1 base, with 8 bases spanning the gap. The length of the CDR3 is 14 residues. DNA for the CDR3: TGTGCCAGCAGTCTACAGGGGAACACCGGGGAGCTGTTTTTT. Translated: CASSLQGNTGELFF.

This clone was seen a few times. The chain has TRBV6-1 and TRBJ1-2, with TRBD1 as a possible D gene (5 bases). The CDR3 covers 14 residues. V lost 5 bases, J lost 0 bases, and 10 bases lay in between. Germline assignment: CDR1 MNHNS and CDR2 SASEGT. CDR3 residues: CASSILGANYGYTF. DNA for the CDR3: TGTGCCAGCAGTATCCTGGGGGCTAACTATGGCTACACCTTC.

The chain is built from TRBV6-4 and TRBJ1-3; D gene unclear. Germline-derived CDR1 and CDR2 are MRHNA and SNTAGT. Trimming left V 2 bases short and J 2 bases short, with 10 bases between. The CDR3 loop spans 15 amino acids. The CDR3 loop reads CASSDRVLAGNTIYF. The CDR3 DNA reads TGTGCCAGCAGTGACAGGGTACTTGCTGGAAACACCATATATTTT.

In DNA, the CDR3 is TGTGCCAGCAGCCCTTTCATTGGACTAGCGGGGGATACGCAGTATTTT. This encodes CASSPFIGLAGDTQYF. This chain connects TRBV14 to TRBJ2-3; TRBD2 agrees at 12 bases. The CDR3 loop spans 16 amino acids. The V segment lost 4 bases and the J segment 6 bases; nucleotides outside the gene matches: 8. Germline assignment: CDR1 SGHDN and CDR2 FVKESK.

The chain couples TRBV2 to TRBJ2-7, with 7 bases lining up with TRBD1. The J segment lost 5 bases and the V segment lost 3 bases, leaving 4 bases of the junction unmatched. CDR1 and CDR2 (germline): SNHLY, FYNNEI. The CDR3 totals 13 residues. The CDR3 loop reads CASSETGLNEQYV. The CDR3, as DNA: TGTGCCAGCAGTGAGACAGGGTTGAACGAGCAGTACGTC.

The gene calls are TRBV19 and TRBJ2-2; 7 bases fit TRBD1. The ends lost 3 bases at V and 4 bases at J; junction bases unmatched: 8. CDR3 length equals 16 residues. From germline, CDR1 is LNHDA and CDR2 SQIVND (reference sequence). The DNA for the CDR3 is TGTGCCAGTAGTATTACTCACAGGGGAGTCACCGGGGAGCTGTTTTTT. As protein: CASSITHRGVTGELFF.

V is TRBV12-3 or TRBV12-4 and J is TRBJ2-2; tentative D call: TRBD1 (7 bases). The CDR3 covers 15 residues. Trimming removed 5 bases from V and 5 bases from J, with 15 bases in between. The CDR3 spells CASSPNRGGTGELFF. CDR3 DNA sequence: TGTGCCAGCAGTCCGAACAGGGGAGGAACCGGGGAGCTGTTTTTT.

This clone rates as large (0.1 to 1%). This same CDR3 is encoded by further DNA sequences in the sample. V usage is TRBV6-2 or TRBV6-3 and J usage is TRBJ1-1; D might be TRBD1 (6 bases). Germline CDR1 and CDR2: MNHEY and SVGEGT. The CDR3 totals 15 residues. Trimming removed 6 bases at V and 2 bases at J, with 16 bases between. The CDR3 sequence is CASSPASTGNTEAFF. The CDR3 DNA follows: TGTGCCAGCAGCCCCGCTTCGACAGGTAACACTGAAGCTTTCTTT.

By share of the sample, this clone is medium-sized. This chain links TRBV10-3 with TRBJ2-5, with unresolved D. Trimming cost V 11 bases and J 3 bases, with 13 bases left between them. In germline, CDR1 is ENHRY, CDR2 SYGVKD. This CDR3 has 12 amino acids. The CDR3, as DNA: TGTGCCCATGGCCCTTCCAAAGAGACCCAGTACTTC. This codes for CAHGPSKETQYF.

J is TRBJ2-2 and V is TRBV19; TRBD2 aligns across 8 bases. The CDR3 sequence is 17 residues long. V trimming: 7 bases; J trimming: 0 bases; junction bases outside the gene matches: 10. CDR1 and CDR2 (germline): LNHDA, SQIVND (reference sequence). CDR3 coding DNA: TGTGCCAGTAACCGCCCCGCGGGGGGTTCGAACACCGGGGAGCTGTTTTTT. This gives the protein CASNRPAGGSNTGELFF.

V is TRBV7-2 and J is TRBJ2-7; D may correspond to TRBD1 or TRBD2 (6 bases each). CDR1 is SGHTA, CDR2 FQGNSA, per germline. The CDR3 extends over 14 amino acids. V lost 5 bases, J lost 3 bases, and 14 bases lay in between. CDR3 residues: CASSLTRDNYEQYF. CDR3 nucleotide sequence: TGTGCCAGCAGCCTTACGCGGGACAACTACGAGCAGTACTTC.

The CDR3 nucleotides are TGCGCCAGCAGCTCCGCGGGAGTTTTTACCGGGGAGCTGTTTTTT. This encodes CASSSAGVFTGELFF. This chain joins TRBV5-1 and TRBJ2-2; 7 bases are shared with TRBD2. V dropped 3 bases and J dropped 5; count of bases not matched to a gene: 7. CDR3 length: 15 amino acids. Germline loops: CDR1 SGHRS, CDR2 YFSETQ.

V gene TRBV28 combines with J gene TRBJ2-6; 11 bases line up with TRBD2. Trimming at V came to 4 bases and at J to 0 bases, leaving 5 bases not matched to a gene. Looked up from germline, CDR1 is MDHEN and CDR2 is SYDVKM. The CDR3 consists of 18 residues. The CDR3 loop reads CASSSGTSGSSGANVLTF. The CDR3 DNA sequence: TGTGCCAGCAGTTCGGGTACTAGCGGGAGCTCTGGGGCCAACGTCCTGACTTTC.

This clone counts as medium-sized. The chain joins TRBV30 to TRBJ2-6; D may correspond to TRBD1 or TRBD2 (6 bases each). The CDR3 sequence is 15 residues long. The V and J ends lost 2 bases and 5 bases respectively, with 13 bases between them. Germline CDR1 and CDR2: GTSNPN and SVGIG (reference sequence). CDR3 bases: TGTGCCTGGAGTCCTGGAGGGGGTCGGGCCAACGTCCTGACTTTC. Its protein is CAWSPGGGRANVLTF.

This clone has a count of ten or more. One base away lies a much larger clone, so this may be a sequencing read error. The chain joins TRBV20-1 to TRBJ1-2; perhaps TRBD1 as D (5 bases). Germline assignment: CDR1 DFQATT and CDR2 SNEGSKA (reference sequence). The CDR3 has 13 residues. Here the CDR3 reads CSAVPGLSYGNTF. The CDR3 nucleotides read TGCAGTGCGGTACCGGGACTATCCTATGGCAACACCTTC.

The chain carries TRBV2 and TRBJ2-2, with 9 bases that match TRBD1. CDR1 and CDR2 from the germline V gene are SNHLY and FYNNEI. This CDR3 contains 16 residues. V dropped 7 bases and J dropped 6; count of bases not matched to a gene: 12. CDR3 in amino acids: CASKGAGQGHAGELFF. The CDR3 bases are TGTGCCAGCAAGGGGGCAGGACAGGGGCATGCCGGGGAGCTGTTTTTT.

This clone is labeled as medium-sized. One end of the junction varies from germline; a read error may be responsible. Other DNA sequences in this sample translate to the same CDR3. V gene TRBV10-3 combines with J gene TRBJ2-1, with D perhaps assigned TRBD1 or TRBD2 (6 bases each). Germline V CDR1 and CDR2: ENHRY, SYGVKD. This CDR3 has 12 amino acids. For the CDR3, the DNA is TGTGCCGGAGGGAGAAAGGGGGGTGAGCAGTTCTTT. Translation: CAGGRKGGEQFF.

This chain uses TRBV20-1 with TRBJ2-3; 10 bases fit TRBD1. V lost 3 bases to trimming and J lost 2 bases; unmatched junction nucleotides: 5. CDR1 is DFQATT, CDR2 SNEGSKA, per germline (reference sequence). There are 15 residues in the CDR3. The CDR3 sequence is CSASGDRGDTDTQYF. CDR3 DNA sequence: TGCAGTGCTAGTGGGGACAGGGGAGACACAGATACGCAGTATTTT.

This sequence joins TRBV6-2 or TRBV6-3 and TRBJ2-3; 10 bases are shared with TRBD2. V was pared by 2 bases and J by 2 bases, with 16 bases of the junction left unmatched. Germline CDR1 reads MNHEY; CDR2 reads SVGEGT. CDR3 length: 20 amino acids. As DNA, the CDR3 is TGTGCCAGCAGTTACCTCTTCGGAGCGGGAGGGGTTCTAGCCACAGATACGCAGTATTTT. Translation: CASSYLFGAGGVLATDTQYF.

There are a few counts of this clone. The chain joins TRBV6-1 to TRBJ2-3; no definite D call. CDR1 and CDR2 (germline): MNHNS, SASEGT. There are 14 residues in the CDR3. Trimming removed 7 bases at V and 3 bases at J, with 14 bases between. DNA of the CDR3: TGTGCCAGCATTCTATTTGGACGGACAGATACGCAGTATTTT. It codes for CASILFGRTDTQYF.

This chain links TRBV18 with TRBJ1-2; 7 bases map to TRBD1. Germline V CDR1 and CDR2: KGHSH, LQKENI. The CDR3 is 18 amino acids. V gave up 4 bases and J gave up 8 bases; unmatched junction bases: 22. Here the CDR3 DNA reads TGTGCCAGCTCACTGAGCCTCGTCCCACAGGGGCCGCGGCGGGGCTACACCTTC. Translated: CASSLSLVPQGPRRGYTF.